The entry below describes one TCR beta chain. In germline, CDR1 is SGHAT, CDR2 FQNNGV. There are 16 residues in the CDR3. V shed 5 bases, J shed 0 bases, and the junction held 6 bases outside the gene matches. Only in-frame clones appear in the TCRdb table, and some are missing; sequencing was by immunoSEQ multiplex PCR. The sample shows 84,000 or so clones, 70% to 85% of them seen only once. This sample was taken from a study of neoadjuvant anti-PD-1 for oral cavity cancer. This clonotype was obtained from a person aged 35-79 years with oral cavity squamous cell carcinoma. The chain employs TRBV11-2 and TRBJ2-7; 11 nucleotides match TRBD2. The sample in question was PBMCs, obtained before nivolumab (anti-PD-1) treatment. The CDR3 bases are TGTGCCAGCAGCGACCCGGGACTAGCGGCCTCCTACGAGCAGTACTTC. This encodes CASSDPGLAASYEQYF.